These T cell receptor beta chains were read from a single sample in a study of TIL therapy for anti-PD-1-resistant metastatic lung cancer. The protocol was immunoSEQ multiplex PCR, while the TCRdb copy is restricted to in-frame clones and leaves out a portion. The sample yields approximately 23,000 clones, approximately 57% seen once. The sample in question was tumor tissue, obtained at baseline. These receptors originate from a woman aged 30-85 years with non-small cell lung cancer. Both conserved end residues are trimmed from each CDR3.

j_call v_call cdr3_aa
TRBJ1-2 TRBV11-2 ASSPGQLGYT
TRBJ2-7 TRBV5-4 ASSHPTGKYEQY
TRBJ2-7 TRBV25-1 ASSAQNVRAYEQY
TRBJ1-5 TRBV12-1 ASGQGGGNQPQH
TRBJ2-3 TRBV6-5 ASSTGLRTDTQY
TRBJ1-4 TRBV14 ASSQDSLMIRADEKLF
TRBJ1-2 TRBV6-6 ASSYGQGLAYT
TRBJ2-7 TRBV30 AWSGLASSYEQY
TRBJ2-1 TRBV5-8 ASSRGEVFSYNEQF
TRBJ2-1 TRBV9 ASSVEGTGYDNEQF
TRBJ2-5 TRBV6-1 ASSEDTGRQETQY
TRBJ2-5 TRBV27 ASSGLAGGEETQY
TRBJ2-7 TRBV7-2 ASSSADSGFF
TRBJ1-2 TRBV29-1 SVFQGIGGYT
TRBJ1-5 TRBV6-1 ASKQYSNQPQH
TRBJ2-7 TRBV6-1 ASSRDNYEQY
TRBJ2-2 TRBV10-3 AITKTGGLTGELF
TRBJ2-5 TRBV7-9 ASSIPGLAGGLQETQY
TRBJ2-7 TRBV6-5 ASSWTKGAYEQY
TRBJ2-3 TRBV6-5 ASSPALGGTDTQY
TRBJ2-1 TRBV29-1 SEKQGRSYNEQF
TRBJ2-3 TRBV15 ATSRARTGVTDTQY
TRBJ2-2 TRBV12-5 ASGWGTAGTSGRAGELF
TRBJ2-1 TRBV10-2 ASSVVRAEQF
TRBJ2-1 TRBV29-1 SVTSGRNNEQF
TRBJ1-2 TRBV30 AWRVGRGSYDGYT
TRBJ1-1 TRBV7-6 ASSLAPGGTNTEAF
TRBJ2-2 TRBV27 ASSLSLLNTGELF
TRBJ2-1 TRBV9 ASSPDPWHNEQF
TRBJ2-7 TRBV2 ASSEALQGLESYEQY
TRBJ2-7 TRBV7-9 ASSSGTSGWEQY
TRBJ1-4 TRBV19 ASRHTGEKLF
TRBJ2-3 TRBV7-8 ASSLRVDTQY
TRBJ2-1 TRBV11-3 ASSGRMNEQF
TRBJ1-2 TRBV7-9 ASSSDYYGYT
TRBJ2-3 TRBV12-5 ASGLVFGSTDTQY
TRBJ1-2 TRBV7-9 ATYGGDGYT
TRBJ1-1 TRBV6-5 ASSQGTSGEAF
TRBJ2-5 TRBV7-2 ASTSQGSSPGETQY